A selection of T cell receptor beta chains follows, all from one sample in a study of cytomegalovirus exposure and HLA in healthy donors. Using immunoSEQ multiplex PCR, the repertoire was profiled, and TCRdb retains in-frame clones only, with some absent. This sample has about 200,000 clones, with about 81% found just once. Source material: PBMCs. The receptors shown here come from a woman in her thirties or forties in good health and CMV-seronegative. CDR3s include the opening cysteine and the closing phenylalanine or tryptophan. The order of the fields is D gene, clone size, V gene, J gene, CDR3 DNA, CDR3 protein. A D gene is named only where the DNA matches it firmly. Clone size, where shown, is once, few, many, or a class for clones that have expanded.

d_gene: TRBD2
abundance: NA
v_gene: TRBV5-1
j_gene: TRBJ2-5
CDR3nt: TGCGCCAGCAGCCGGACCGGGGGGGAGACCCAGTACTTC
CDR3aa: CASSRTGGETQYF

d_gene: TRBD1
abundance: NA
v_gene: TRBV6-1
j_gene: TRBJ1-5
CDR3nt: TGTGCCAGCAGTGAAAGGAAAGGGGGCAGGGTAGTCGGGCAGCCCCAGCATTTT
CDR3aa: CASSERKGGRVVGQPQHF

d_gene: TRBD1
abundance: NA
v_gene: TRBV7-9
j_gene: TRBJ2-5
CDR3nt: TGTGCCAGCAGCTGGGGACAGATGGAGACCCAGTACTTC
CDR3aa: CASSWGQMETQYF

d_gene: TRBD1
abundance: NA
v_gene: TRBV7-2
j_gene: TRBJ1-5
CDR3nt: TGTGCCAGCAGCTCGGGACAGGGTAGTCAGCCCCAGCATTTT
CDR3aa: CASSSGQGSQPQHF

d_gene: TRBD2
abundance: few
v_gene: TRBV29-1
j_gene: TRBJ2-7
CDR3nt: TGCAGCGTTGTGTCTAGCGGGAGCATATACGAGCAGTACTTC
CDR3aa: CSVVSSGSIYEQYF

d_gene: NA
abundance: NA
v_gene: TRBV27
j_gene: TRBJ1-1
CDR3nt: TGTGCCAGCAGTTTTACGGGGGAAACTGAAGCTTTCTTT
CDR3aa: CASSFTGETEAFF

d_gene: TRBD2
abundance: few
v_gene: TRBV19
j_gene: TRBJ2-7
CDR3nt: TGTGCCAGTAGTATAGGACTAGCGGGAGGCCCGTACGAGCAGTACTTC
CDR3aa: CASSIGLAGGPYEQYF

d_gene: NA
abundance: NA
v_gene: TRBV15
j_gene: TRBJ1-2
CDR3nt: TGTGCCACCAGCAGAGATAGCCTGACCTATGGCTACACCTTC
CDR3aa: CATSRDSLTYGYTF

d_gene: NA
abundance: NA
v_gene: TRBV29-1
j_gene: TRBJ2-7
CDR3nt: TGCAGCGTTGATTTAGCATGGTACGAGCAGTACTTC
CDR3aa: CSVDLAWYEQYF

d_gene: TRBD1
abundance: once
v_gene: TRBV6-5
j_gene: TRBJ1-1
CDR3nt: TGTGCCAGCAGCCGACAGGGAAGTGAAGCTTTCTTT
CDR3aa: CASSRQGSEAFF

d_gene: TRBD2
abundance: NA
v_gene: TRBV7-8
j_gene: TRBJ2-5
CDR3nt: TGTGCCAGCAGCTTTTGGGATGGGGAGGGGGAGACCCAGTACTTC
CDR3aa: CASSFWDGEGETQYF

d_gene: TRBD1
abundance: NA
v_gene: TRBV5-1
j_gene: TRBJ1-2
CDR3nt: TGCGCCAGCAGCGCGGGACAGGACTATGGCTACACCTTC
CDR3aa: CASSAGQDYGYTF

d_gene: TRBD1
abundance: NA
v_gene: TRBV29-1
j_gene: TRBJ2-3
CDR3nt: TGCAGCGTTATGACAGGGCTCACAGATACGCAGTATTTT
CDR3aa: CSVMTGLTDTQYF

d_gene: TRBD1
abundance: NA
v_gene: TRBV9
j_gene: TRBJ1-1
CDR3nt: TGTGCCAGCAGCGCATACAGGGGCGGGAACACTGAAGCTTTCTTT
CDR3aa: CASSAYRGGNTEAFF

d_gene: NA
abundance: NA
v_gene: TRBV7-6
j_gene: TRBJ2-3
CDR3nt: TGTGCCAGCAGCACCTGGACAGATAAAAGCACAGATACGCAGTATTTT
CDR3aa: CASSTWTDKSTDTQYF

d_gene: NA
abundance: NA
v_gene: TRBV7-9
j_gene: TRBJ2-1
CDR3nt: TGTGCCAGCAGCTTTCGGGAAGCTGAGCAGTTCTTC
CDR3aa: CASSFREAEQFF

d_gene: TRBD1
abundance: NA
v_gene: TRBV2
j_gene: TRBJ1-3
CDR3nt: TGTGCCAGCAGGGGACAGGGGGCTGGAAACACCATATATTTT
CDR3aa: CASRGQGAGNTIYF

d_gene: NA
abundance: NA
v_gene: TRBV6-1
j_gene: TRBJ1-5
CDR3nt: TGTGCCAGCGGCAGGGATTATAGCAATCAGCCCCAGCATTTT
CDR3aa: CASGRDYSNQPQHF

d_gene: TRBD2
abundance: NA
v_gene: TRBV6-4
j_gene: TRBJ2-1
CDR3nt: TGTGCCAGCAGTCAGGGACTAGCGGGGAACAATGAGCAGTTCTTC
CDR3aa: CASSQGLAGNNEQFF

d_gene: NA
abundance: NA
v_gene: TRBV5-1
j_gene: TRBJ2-5
CDR3nt: TGCGCCAGCAGCTCCGCCGGGGAGACCCAGTACTTC
CDR3aa: CASSSAGETQYF

d_gene: NA
abundance: NA
v_gene: TRBV10-3
j_gene: TRBJ1-6
CDR3nt: TGTGCCATCAGTGAGAACAGCTATAATTCACCCCTCCACTTT
CDR3aa: CAISENSYNSPLHF

d_gene: TRBD2
abundance: NA
v_gene: TRBV18
j_gene: TRBJ2-3
CDR3nt: TGTGCCAGCTCCCGTTTACGGGGGGAACGAGATACGCAGTATTTT
CDR3aa: CASSRLRGERDTQYF

d_gene: NA
abundance: NA
v_gene: TRBV7-9
j_gene: TRBJ2-1
CDR3nt: TGTGCCAGCAGCTTACTTGGGAGGAAATACAATGAGCAGTTCTTC
CDR3aa: CASSLLGRKYNEQFF

d_gene: TRBD1
abundance: once
v_gene: TRBV10-2
j_gene: TRBJ1-4
CDR3nt: TGCGCCAGCAGAGGACAGGACGGTTCCAATGAAAAACTGTTTTTT
CDR3aa: CASRGQDGSNEKLFF

d_gene: NA
abundance: NA
v_gene: TRBV12-5
j_gene: TRBJ2-5
CDR3nt: TGTGCTAGTGCACAGGGAACTTTAGGGGAGACCCAGTACTTC
CDR3aa: CASAQGTLGETQYF

d_gene: NA
abundance: NA
v_gene: TRBV27
j_gene: TRBJ2-1
CDR3nt: TGTGCCAGCAGTTCGACTTACGATGAGCAGTTCTTC
CDR3aa: CASSSTYDEQFF

d_gene: NA
abundance: NA
v_gene: TRBV15
j_gene: TRBJ2-7
CDR3nt: TGTGCCACCAGCAGAGATCTCACTAACGAGCAGTACTTC
CDR3aa: CATSRDLTNEQYF

d_gene: NA
abundance: NA
v_gene: TRBV19
j_gene: TRBJ1-1
CDR3nt: TGTGCCAGTTCGTTCGGGGGGGTTGGGACTGAAGCTTTCTTT
CDR3aa: CASSFGGVGTEAFF

d_gene: TRBD1
abundance: NA
v_gene: TRBV5-6
j_gene: TRBJ1-4
CDR3nt: TGTGCCAGCAGCTTGATGGGACAGGGGGATGAAAAACTGTTTTTT
CDR3aa: CASSLMGQGDEKLFF

d_gene: TRBD2
abundance: NA
v_gene: TRBV7-7
j_gene: TRBJ2-2
CDR3nt: TGTGCCAGCAGCTCAACGATAGCGGGAGGGCCCGGGACCGGGGAGCTGTTTTTT
CDR3aa: CASSSTIAGGPGTGELFF

d_gene: NA
abundance: NA
v_gene: TRBV7-9
j_gene: TRBJ1-1
CDR3nt: TGTTCCAGCAGCTCTGGGGGGACTGAAGCTTTCTTT
CDR3aa: CSSSSGGTEAFF

d_gene: NA
abundance: NA
v_gene: TRBV6-5
j_gene: TRBJ2-1
CDR3nt: TGTGCCAGCAGTTACTCCCCCCTTGGCGGTGAGCAGTTCTTC
CDR3aa: CASSYSPLGGEQFF

d_gene: TRBD2
abundance: NA
v_gene: TRBV11-2
j_gene: TRBJ2-3
CDR3nt: TGTGCCAGCAGCGAATGGACTAGCGGGAGGGTTACGCAGTATTTT
CDR3aa: CASSEWTSGRVTQYF

d_gene: TRBD1
abundance: NA
v_gene: TRBV9
j_gene: TRBJ2-6
CDR3nt: TGTGCCAGCAGCGTAGTGGTCGGAGGGACAGGTCCCTCTGGGGCCAACGTCCTGACTTTC
CDR3aa: CASSVVVGGTGPSGANVLTF

d_gene: TRBD2
abundance: NA
v_gene: TRBV30
j_gene: TRBJ2-7
CDR3nt: TGTGCCTGGCTCCGAAGCGGGAGGTCTCCCTACGAGCAGTACTTC
CDR3aa: CAWLRSGRSPYEQYF

d_gene: NA
abundance: NA
v_gene: TRBV11-1
j_gene: TRBJ1-1
CDR3nt: TGTGCCAGTGCGACTAGGCGGAACACTGAAGCTTTCTTT
CDR3aa: CASATRRNTEAFF

d_gene: NA
abundance: NA
v_gene: TRBV4-2
j_gene: TRBJ1-2
CDR3nt: TGTGCCAGCAGCCAAGATCGAGGTACGGCCCGCTATGGCTACACCTTC
CDR3aa: CASSQDRGTARYGYTF

d_gene: NA
abundance: NA
v_gene: TRBV7-9
j_gene: TRBJ1-4
CDR3nt: TGTGCCAGCAGCTTAGATGGGGGCATTAATGAAAAACTGTTTTTT
CDR3aa: CASSLDGGINEKLFF

d_gene: TRBD2
abundance: NA
v_gene: TRBV9
j_gene: TRBJ2-5
CDR3nt: TGTGCCAGCAGCGCCGTCGGGGGGGCCCAGTACTTC
CDR3aa: CASSAVGGAQYF

d_gene: TRBD2
abundance: NA
v_gene: TRBV20-1
j_gene: TRBJ2-7
CDR3nt: TGCAGTGCGGGGGGGGCCTACGAGCAGTACTTC
CDR3aa: CSAGGAYEQYF

d_gene: NA
abundance: NA
v_gene: TRBV2
j_gene: TRBJ2-3
CDR3nt: TGTGCCAGCAGTGTGGGGCAGAGCACAGATACGCAGTATTTT
CDR3aa: CASSVGQSTDTQYF

d_gene: TRBD1
abundance: NA
v_gene: TRBV28
j_gene: TRBJ2-2
CDR3nt: TGTGCCAGCAGTGCCAGGGGGCAGCGCACCGGGGAGCTGTTTTTT
CDR3aa: CASSARGQRTGELFF

d_gene: NA
abundance: NA
v_gene: TRBV7-2
j_gene: TRBJ1-4
CDR3nt: TGTGCCAGCAGCTTAAGTCTGGACAGTGAAAAACTGTTTTTT
CDR3aa: CASSLSLDSEKLFF

d_gene: NA
abundance: NA
v_gene: TRBV14
j_gene: TRBJ2-7
CDR3nt: TGTGCCAGCAGCCAAGTACAGGGACCTTCCTACGAGCAGTACTTC
CDR3aa: CASSQVQGPSYEQYF

d_gene: NA
abundance: NA
v_gene: TRBV11-3
j_gene: TRBJ2-2
CDR3nt: TGTGCCAGCAGCTTACGGGGGACCGGGGAGCTGTTTTTT
CDR3aa: CASSLRGTGELFF

d_gene: TRBD1
abundance: once
v_gene: TRBV11-2
j_gene: TRBJ2-7
CDR3nt: TGTGCCAGCAGCTCTCACAGGGGGCGCTCCCACGAGCAGTACTTC
CDR3aa: CASSSHRGRSHEQYF

d_gene: NA
abundance: NA
v_gene: TRBV7-3
j_gene: TRBJ1-1
CDR3nt: TGTGCCAGCAGCTTCGGGGAGAACACTGAAGCTTTCTTT
CDR3aa: CASSFGENTEAFF

d_gene: NA
abundance: NA
v_gene: TRBV6-5
j_gene: TRBJ2-5
CDR3nt: TGTGCCAGCAGTTACCTCGGCGGCCCAAACGGGGGAACCCAGTACTTC
CDR3aa: CASSYLGGPNGGTQYF

d_gene: TRBD1
abundance: NA
v_gene: TRBV6-6
j_gene: TRBJ1-2
CDR3nt: TGTGCCAGCAGCCTACAGGGGGCAAACTATGGCTACACCTTC
CDR3aa: CASSLQGANYGYTF

d_gene: NA
abundance: NA
v_gene: TRBV4-1
j_gene: TRBJ2-7
CDR3nt: TGCGCCAGCAGCCAAGCGGAAGCAGGATATAGGCTGTACTTC
CDR3aa: CASSQAEAGYRLYF